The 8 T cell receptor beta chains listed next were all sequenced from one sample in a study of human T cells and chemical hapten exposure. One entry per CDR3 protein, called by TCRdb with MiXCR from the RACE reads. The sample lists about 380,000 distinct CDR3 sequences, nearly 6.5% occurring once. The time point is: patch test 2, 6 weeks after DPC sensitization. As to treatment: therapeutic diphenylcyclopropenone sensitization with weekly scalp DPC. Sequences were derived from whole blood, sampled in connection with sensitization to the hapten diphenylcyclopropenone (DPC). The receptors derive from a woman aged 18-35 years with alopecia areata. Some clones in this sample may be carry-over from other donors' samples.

CDR3 residues: CASSSGTGGRADTQYF. Written as DNA, the CDR3 is TGCGCCAGCAGCTCCGGGACAGGGGGCAGGGCAGATACGCAGTATTTT. V gene TRBV5-1 combines with J gene TRBJ2-3; TRBD1 matches at 12 bases. V lost 3 bases and J lost 4; bases outside the gene matches: 6. Looked up from germline, CDR1 is SGHRS and CDR2 is YFSETQ. The CDR3 runs to 16 residues.

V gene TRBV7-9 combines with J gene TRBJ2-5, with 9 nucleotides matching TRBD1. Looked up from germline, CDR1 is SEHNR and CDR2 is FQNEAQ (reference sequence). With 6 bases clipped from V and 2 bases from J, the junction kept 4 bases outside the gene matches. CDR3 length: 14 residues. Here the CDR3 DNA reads TGTGCCAGCAGTCTGACAGGGGGTCAAGAGACCCAGTACTTC. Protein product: CASSLTGGQETQYF.

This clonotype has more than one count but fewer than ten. In nucleotides, the CDR3 is TGTGCCAGCAGCTCCGCACACGACGGATCTGAAGCTTTCTTT. It encodes CASSSAHDGSEAFF. The rearrangement joins TRBV7-3 to TRBJ1-1; no reliable D call. From germline, CDR1 is SGHTA and CDR2 FQGTGA. Trimming took 4 bases from V and 6 from J, leaving 15 bases between them. CDR3 length: 14 amino acids.

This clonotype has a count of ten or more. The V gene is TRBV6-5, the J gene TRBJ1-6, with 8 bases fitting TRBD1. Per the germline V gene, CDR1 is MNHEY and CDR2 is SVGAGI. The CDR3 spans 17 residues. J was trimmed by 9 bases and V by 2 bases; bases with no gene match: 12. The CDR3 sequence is CASSYQAGQGAGSPLHF. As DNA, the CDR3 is TGTGCCAGCAGTTACCAAGCCGGACAGGGAGCGGGTTCACCCCTCCACTTT.

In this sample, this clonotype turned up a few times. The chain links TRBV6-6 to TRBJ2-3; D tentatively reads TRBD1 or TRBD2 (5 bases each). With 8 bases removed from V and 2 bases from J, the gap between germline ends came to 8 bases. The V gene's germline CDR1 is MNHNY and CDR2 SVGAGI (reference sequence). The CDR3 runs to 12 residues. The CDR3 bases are TGTGCCAGCGGGGGTGACACAGATACGCAGTATTTT. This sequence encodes CASGGDTDTQYF.

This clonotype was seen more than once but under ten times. DNA for the CDR3: TGTGCCAGCAGCCCCGTTGAGGCGGTGGGATACGAGCAGTACTTC. Encoded protein: CASSPVEAVGYEQYF. The V call is TRBV5-6, the J call TRBJ2-7; D gene ambiguous. Germline lookup yields CDR1 SGHDT and CDR2 YYEEEE. The CDR3 runs 15 residues. V was clipped by 4 bases and J by 4 bases, with 18 bases between them.

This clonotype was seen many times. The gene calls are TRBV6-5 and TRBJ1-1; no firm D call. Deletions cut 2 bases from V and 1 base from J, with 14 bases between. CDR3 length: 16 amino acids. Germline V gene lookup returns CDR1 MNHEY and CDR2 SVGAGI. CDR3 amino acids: CASSYDFQVENTEAFF. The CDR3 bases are TGTGCCAGCAGTTACGATTTTCAAGTTGAGAACACTGAAGCTTTCTTT.

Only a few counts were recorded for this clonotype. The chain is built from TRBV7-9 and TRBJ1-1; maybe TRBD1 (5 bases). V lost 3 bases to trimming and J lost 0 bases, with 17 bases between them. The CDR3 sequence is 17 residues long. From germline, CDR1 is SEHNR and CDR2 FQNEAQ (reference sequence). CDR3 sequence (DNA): TGTGCCAGCAGCTTTTCTGTGGGGACGGTGATGAACACTGAAGCTTTCTTT. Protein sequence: CASSFSVGTVMNTEAFF.